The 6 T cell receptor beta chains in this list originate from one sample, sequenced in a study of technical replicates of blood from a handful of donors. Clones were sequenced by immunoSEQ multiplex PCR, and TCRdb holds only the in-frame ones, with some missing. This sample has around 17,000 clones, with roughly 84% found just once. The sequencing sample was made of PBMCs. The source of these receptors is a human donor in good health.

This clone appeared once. CDR3 in DNA: TGTGCCAGCAGTTTACAGGGCGGAGGCTACACCTTC. This gives the protein CASSLQGGGYTF. This chain uses TRBV28 with TRBJ1-2; tentative D call: TRBD1 (5 bases). This CDR3 region has 12 residues. V dropped 2 bases and J dropped 8 bases, with 9 bases sitting between them. Germline loops: CDR1 MDHEN, CDR2 SYDVKM.

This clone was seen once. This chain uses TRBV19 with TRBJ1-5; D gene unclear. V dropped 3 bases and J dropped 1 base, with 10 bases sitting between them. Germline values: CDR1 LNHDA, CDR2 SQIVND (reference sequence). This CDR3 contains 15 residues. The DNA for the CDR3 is TGTGCCAGTAGTATTATCTCCCTGAGCAATCAGCCCCAGCATTTT. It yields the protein CASSIISLSNQPQHF.

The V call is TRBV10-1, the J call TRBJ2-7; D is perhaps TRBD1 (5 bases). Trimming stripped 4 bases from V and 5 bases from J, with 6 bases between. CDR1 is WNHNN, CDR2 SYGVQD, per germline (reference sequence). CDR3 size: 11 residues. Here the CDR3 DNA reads TGCGCCAGCAGTGTAGGGGACGAGCAGTACTTC. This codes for CASSVGDEQYF.

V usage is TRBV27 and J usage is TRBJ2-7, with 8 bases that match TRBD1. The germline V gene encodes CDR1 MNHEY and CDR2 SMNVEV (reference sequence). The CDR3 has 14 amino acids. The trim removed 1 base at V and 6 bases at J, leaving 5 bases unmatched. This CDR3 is CASSLFDRGGEQYF. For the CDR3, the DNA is TGTGCCAGCAGTTTATTTGACAGGGGCGGCGAGCAGTACTTC.

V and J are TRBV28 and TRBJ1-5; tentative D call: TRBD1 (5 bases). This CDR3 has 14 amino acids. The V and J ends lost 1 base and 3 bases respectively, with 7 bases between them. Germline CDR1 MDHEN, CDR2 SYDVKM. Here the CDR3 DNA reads TGTGCCAGCAGTTTATCAGGGATCAATCAGCCCCAGCATTTT. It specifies CASSLSGINQPQHF.

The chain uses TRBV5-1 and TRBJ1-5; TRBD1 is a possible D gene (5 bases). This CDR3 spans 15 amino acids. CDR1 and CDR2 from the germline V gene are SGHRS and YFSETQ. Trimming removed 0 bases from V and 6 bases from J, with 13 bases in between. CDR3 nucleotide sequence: TGCGCCAGCAGCTTGGCCGGCCAGGGAAGTCAGCCCCAGCATTTT. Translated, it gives CASSLAGQGSQPQHF.